The clone carrying this T cell receptor (beta chain) showed up just once. As processed by the authors: The assay estimated nucleated cells by amplifying reference gene primers. Repertoires were generated with immunoSEQ multiplex PCR, while TCRdb's copy carries only in-frame clones and drops some. V, J and clone size were drawn from that table, and D and trimming were deduced from the DNA. The sample holds under 100,000 clones, around four fifths seen once. These data are taken from a study of blood T cell repertoires in COVID-19. In the study overall: The study drew acute and convalescent COVID-19 samples from the United States, Italy and Spain. The analysed material was cDNA or gDNA that came from T cells, B-cell-depleted T cells, or PBMCs.

The V gene lost 4 bases and the J gene lost 1 base, with 9 bases spanning the gap. The germline gives CDR1 SGHDT, CDR2 YYEEEE. The CDR3 length is 14 residues. J is TRBJ1-3 and V is TRBV5-6; possible D gene TRBD1, 6 bases. The sequenced sample consisted of peripheral blood. The source is a woman in her seventies with active or convalescent COVID-19. For the CDR3, the DNA is TGTGCCAGCAGCCAGGGGAATTCTGGAAACACCATATATTTT. It translates to CASSQGNSGNTIYF. Filled out from reference TRBV5-6 and TRBJ1-3, the complete variable domain reads DAGVTQSPTHLIKTRGQQVTLRCSPKSGHDTVSWYQQALGQGPQFIFQYYEEEERQRGNFPDRFSGHQFPNYSSELNVNALLLGDSALYLCASSQGNSGNTIYFGEGSWLTVV.